What follows is one T cell receptor (beta chain) and its context. Its target is unknown. The data originate from a study of cytomegalovirus exposure and HLA in healthy donors. Points from the study as a whole: Within a later analysis, the majority of CMV-associated TCR beta chains appeared HLA-restricted. Reportedly, fewer N-insertions than the 666-donor mean appeared in an Asian-associated ancestry cluster in a later analysis. It is likely that the observed cluster of highly shared sequence variants was a sequencing artifact.

V lost 3 bases, J lost 8 bases, and 11 bases lay in between. From germline, CDR1 is MNHEY and CDR2 SMNVEV (reference sequence). The CDR3 extends over 14 amino acids. The PCR contained 60 Vbeta and 13 Jbeta primers. The protocol was immunoSEQ multiplex PCR, while the TCRdb copy is restricted to in-frame clones and leaves out a portion. This sample has 100,000 to 150,000 clones; 75% to 85% occur once, and the top ten carry 2.5% to 3.5%. This chain joins TRBV27 and TRBJ1-6, with a possible D match to TRBD1 (5 bases). The sample comprised PBMCs. This receptor was identified in a woman aged 18-29 years in good health and CMV-seropositive. CDR3 region: CASSFGGLDSPLHF. CDR3 in DNA: TGTGCCAGCAGTTTCGGGGGGTTGGATTCACCCCTCCACTTT.